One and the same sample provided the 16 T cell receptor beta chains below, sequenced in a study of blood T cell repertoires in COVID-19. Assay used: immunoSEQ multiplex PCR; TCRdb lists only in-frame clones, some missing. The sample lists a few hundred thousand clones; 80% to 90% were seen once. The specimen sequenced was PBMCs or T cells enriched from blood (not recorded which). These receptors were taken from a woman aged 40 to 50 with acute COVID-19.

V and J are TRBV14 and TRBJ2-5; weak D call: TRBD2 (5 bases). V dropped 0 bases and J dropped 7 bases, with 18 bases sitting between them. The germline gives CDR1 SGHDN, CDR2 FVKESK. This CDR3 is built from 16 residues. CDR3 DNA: TGTGCCAGCAGCCAAGATTCGCTAGCCGCCCCCGGGACCCAGTACTTC. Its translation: CASSQDSLAAPGTQYF.

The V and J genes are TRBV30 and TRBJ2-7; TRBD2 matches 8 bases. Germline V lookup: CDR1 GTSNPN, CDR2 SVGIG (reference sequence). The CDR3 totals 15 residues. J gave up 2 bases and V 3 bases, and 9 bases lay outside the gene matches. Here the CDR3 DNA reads TGTGCCTGGAGCGCCATAAGCGGGGGTACCTACGAGCAGTACTTC. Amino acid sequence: CAWSAISGGTYEQYF.

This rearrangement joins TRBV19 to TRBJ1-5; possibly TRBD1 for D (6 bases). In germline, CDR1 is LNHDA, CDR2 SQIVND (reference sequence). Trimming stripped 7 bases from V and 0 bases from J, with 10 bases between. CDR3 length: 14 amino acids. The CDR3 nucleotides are TGTGCCAGTACCGACAGGAATAGCAATCAGCCCCAGCATTTT. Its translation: CASTDRNSNQPQHF.

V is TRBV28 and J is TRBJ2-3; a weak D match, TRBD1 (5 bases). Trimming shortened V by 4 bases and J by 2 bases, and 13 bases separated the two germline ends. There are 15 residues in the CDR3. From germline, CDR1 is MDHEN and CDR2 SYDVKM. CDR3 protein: CASSSRTRFTDTQYF. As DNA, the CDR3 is TGTGCCAGCAGTTCCCGGACAAGATTCACAGATACGCAGTATTTT. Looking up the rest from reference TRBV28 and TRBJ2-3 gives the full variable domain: DVKVTQSSRYLVKRTGEKVFLECVQDMDHENMFWYRQDPGLGLRLIYFSYDVKMKEKGDIPEGYSVSREKKERFSLILESASTNQTSMYLCASSSRTRFTDTQYFGPGTRLTVL.

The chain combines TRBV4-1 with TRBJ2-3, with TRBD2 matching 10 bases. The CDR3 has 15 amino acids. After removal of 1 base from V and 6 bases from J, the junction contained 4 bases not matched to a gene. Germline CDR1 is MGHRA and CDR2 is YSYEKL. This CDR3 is CASSQVASGSDTQYF. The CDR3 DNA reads TGCGCCAGCAGCCAAGTGGCTAGCGGGAGCGATACGCAGTATTTT.

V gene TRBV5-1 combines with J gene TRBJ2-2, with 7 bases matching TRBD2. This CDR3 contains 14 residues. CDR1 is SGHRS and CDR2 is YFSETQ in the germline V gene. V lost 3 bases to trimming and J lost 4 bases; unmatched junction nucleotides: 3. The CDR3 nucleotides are TGCGCCAGCAGCTATTGGGAGGGCACCGGGGAGCTGTTTTTT. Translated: CASSYWEGTGELFF.

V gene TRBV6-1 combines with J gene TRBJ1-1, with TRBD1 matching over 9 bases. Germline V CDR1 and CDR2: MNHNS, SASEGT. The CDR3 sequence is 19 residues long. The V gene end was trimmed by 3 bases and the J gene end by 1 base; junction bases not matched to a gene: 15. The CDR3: CASSDARGTGIVWNTEAFF. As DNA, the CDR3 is TGTGCCAGCAGTGATGCCAGAGGGACAGGGATCGTCTGGAACACTGAAGCTTTCTTT.

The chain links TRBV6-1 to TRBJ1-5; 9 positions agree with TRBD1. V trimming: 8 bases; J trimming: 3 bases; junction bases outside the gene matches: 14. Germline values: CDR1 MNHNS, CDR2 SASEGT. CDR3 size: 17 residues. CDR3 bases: TGTGCCAGCGGTGGGAGACTCACAGGGGGCTACAATCAGCCCCAGCATTTT. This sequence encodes CASGGRLTGGYNQPQHF.

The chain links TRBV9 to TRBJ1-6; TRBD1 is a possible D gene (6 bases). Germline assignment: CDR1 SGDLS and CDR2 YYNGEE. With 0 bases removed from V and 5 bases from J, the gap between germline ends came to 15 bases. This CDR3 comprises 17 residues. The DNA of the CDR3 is TGTGCCAGCAGCGTAGTGGGGGCAGGAGTGGATAATTCACCCCTCCACTTT. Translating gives CASSVVGAGVDNSPLHF.

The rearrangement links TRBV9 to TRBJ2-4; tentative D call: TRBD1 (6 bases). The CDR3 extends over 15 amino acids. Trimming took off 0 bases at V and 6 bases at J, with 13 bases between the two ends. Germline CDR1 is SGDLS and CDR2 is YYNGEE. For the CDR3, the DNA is TGTGCCAGCAGCGTAGGGGGGCAGGGTGCAAACATTCAGTACTTC. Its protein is CASSVGGQGANIQYF.

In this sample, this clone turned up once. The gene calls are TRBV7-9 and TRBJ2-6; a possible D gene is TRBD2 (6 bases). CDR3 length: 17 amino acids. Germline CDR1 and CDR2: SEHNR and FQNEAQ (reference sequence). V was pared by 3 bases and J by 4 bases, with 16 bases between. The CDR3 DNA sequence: TGTGCCAGCAGCTTTAGCGGACCTACCCCCGGGGCCAACGTCCTGACTTTC. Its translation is CASSFSGPTPGANVLTF.

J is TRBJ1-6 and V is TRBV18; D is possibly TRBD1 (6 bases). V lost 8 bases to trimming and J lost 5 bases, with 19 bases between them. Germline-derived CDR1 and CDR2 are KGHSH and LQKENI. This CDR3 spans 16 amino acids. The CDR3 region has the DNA TGTGCCAGCGCCGGAACAGGGCAGAGGGATAATTCACCCCTCCACTTT. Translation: CASAGTGQRDNSPLHF. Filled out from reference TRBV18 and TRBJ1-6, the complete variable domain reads NAGVMQNPRHLVRRRGQEARLRCSPMKGHSHVYWYRQLPEEGLKFMVYLQKENIIDESGMPKERFSAEFPKEGPSILRIQQVVRGDSAAYFCASAGTGQRDNSPLHFGNGTRLTVT.

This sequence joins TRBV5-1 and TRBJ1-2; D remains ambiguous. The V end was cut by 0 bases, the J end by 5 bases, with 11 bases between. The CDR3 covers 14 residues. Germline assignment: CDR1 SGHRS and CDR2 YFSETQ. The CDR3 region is CASSLVTVEYGYTF. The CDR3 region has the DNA TGCGCCAGCAGCTTGGTTACAGTAGAATATGGCTACACCTTC.

The CDR3 protein is CASSYSFLGVADTQYF. The CDR3 DNA sequence: TGTGCCAGCAGTTACTCGTTTTTAGGGGTCGCAGATACGCAGTATTTT. The chain combines TRBV6-5 with TRBJ2-3, with a possible D match to TRBD1 (5 bases). Germline CDR1 reads MNHEY; CDR2 reads SVGAGI. This CDR3 contains 16 residues. V lost 0 bases and J 4 bases, leaving 14 bases between the germline ends.

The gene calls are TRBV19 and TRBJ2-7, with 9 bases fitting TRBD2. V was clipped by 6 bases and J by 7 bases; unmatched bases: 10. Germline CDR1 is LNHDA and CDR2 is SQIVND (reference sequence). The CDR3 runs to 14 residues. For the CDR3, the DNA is TGTGCCAGTAGCCCGACTAGCGGCCCCCTTGAGCAGTACTTC. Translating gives CASSPTSGPLEQYF.

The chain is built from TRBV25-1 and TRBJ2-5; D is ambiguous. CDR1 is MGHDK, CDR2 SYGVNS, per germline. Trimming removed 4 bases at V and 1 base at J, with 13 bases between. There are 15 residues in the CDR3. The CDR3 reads CASSGSTRLQETQYF. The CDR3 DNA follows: TGTGCCAGCAGTGGTTCCACCAGGCTCCAAGAGACCCAGTACTTC.